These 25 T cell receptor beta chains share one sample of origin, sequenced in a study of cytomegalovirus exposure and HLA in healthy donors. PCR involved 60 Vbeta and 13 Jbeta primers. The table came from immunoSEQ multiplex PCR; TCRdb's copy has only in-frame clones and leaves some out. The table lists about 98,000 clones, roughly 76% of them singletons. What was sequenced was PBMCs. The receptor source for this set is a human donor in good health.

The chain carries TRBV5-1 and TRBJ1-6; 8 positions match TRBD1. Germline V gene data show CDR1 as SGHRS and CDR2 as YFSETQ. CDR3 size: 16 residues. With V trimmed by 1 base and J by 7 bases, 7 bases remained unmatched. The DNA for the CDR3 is TGCGCCAGCAGCTTGATGACAGGGGTCGGGAATTCACCCCTCCACTTT. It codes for CASSLMTGVGNSPLHF. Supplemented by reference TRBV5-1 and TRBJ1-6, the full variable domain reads KAGVTQTPRYLIKTRGQQVTLSCSPISGHRSVSWYQQTPGQGLQFLFEYFSETQRNKGNFPGRFSGRQFSNSRSEMNVSTLELGDSALYLCASSLMTGVGNSPLHFGNGTRLTVT.

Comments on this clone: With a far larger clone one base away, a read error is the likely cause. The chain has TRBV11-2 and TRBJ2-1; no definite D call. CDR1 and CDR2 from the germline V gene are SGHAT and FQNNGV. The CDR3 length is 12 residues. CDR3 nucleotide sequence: TGCGCCAGCAGCCAAGATCGGGTAGAGCAGTTCTTC. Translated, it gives CASSQDRVEQFF.

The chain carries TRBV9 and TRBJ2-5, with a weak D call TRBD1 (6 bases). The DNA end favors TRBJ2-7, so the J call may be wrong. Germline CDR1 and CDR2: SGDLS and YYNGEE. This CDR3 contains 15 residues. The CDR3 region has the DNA TGTGCCAGCAGCCCCCGACAGGCTTCACTCTACGAGCAGTACTTC. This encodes CASSPRQASLYEQYF.

The CDR3 region is CASSEGLPRDEQYF. The CDR3, as DNA: TGTGCCAGCAGTGAAGGACTGCCTCGGGACGAGCAGTACTTC. V usage is TRBV2 and J usage is TRBJ2-7; the D is unclear. The germline CDR1 and CDR2 sequences are SNHLY and FYNNEI. CDR3 length: 14 amino acids. Trimming stripped 1 base from V and 5 bases from J, with 12 bases between.

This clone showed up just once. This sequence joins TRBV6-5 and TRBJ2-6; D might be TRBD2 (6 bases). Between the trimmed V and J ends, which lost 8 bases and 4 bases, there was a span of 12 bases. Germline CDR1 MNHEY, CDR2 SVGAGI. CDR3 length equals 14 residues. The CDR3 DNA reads TGTGCCAGCGTAGGAGGGGTCGGGGCCAACGTCCTGACTTTC. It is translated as CASVGGVGANVLTF.

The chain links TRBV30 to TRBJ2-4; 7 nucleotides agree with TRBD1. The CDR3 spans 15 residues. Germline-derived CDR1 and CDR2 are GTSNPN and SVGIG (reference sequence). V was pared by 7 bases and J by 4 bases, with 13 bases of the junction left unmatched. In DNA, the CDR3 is TGTGCCTCGACTGGAGGACAGGCCGAGAAAAACATTCAGTACTTC. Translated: CASTGGQAEKNIQYF.

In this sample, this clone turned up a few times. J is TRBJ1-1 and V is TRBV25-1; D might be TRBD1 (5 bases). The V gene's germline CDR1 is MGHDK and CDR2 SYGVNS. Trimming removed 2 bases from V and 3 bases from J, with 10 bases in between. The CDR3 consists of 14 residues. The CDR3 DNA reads TGTGCCAGCAGTGAACGACAGTCGGACACTGAAGCTTTCTTT. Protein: CASSERQSDTEAFF.

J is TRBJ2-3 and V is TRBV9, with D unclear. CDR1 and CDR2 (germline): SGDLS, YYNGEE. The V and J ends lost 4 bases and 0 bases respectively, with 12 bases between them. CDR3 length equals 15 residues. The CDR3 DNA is TGTGCCAGCAGCTTCTCAATCCAGAGCACAGATACGCAGTATTTT. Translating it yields CASSFSIQSTDTQYF.

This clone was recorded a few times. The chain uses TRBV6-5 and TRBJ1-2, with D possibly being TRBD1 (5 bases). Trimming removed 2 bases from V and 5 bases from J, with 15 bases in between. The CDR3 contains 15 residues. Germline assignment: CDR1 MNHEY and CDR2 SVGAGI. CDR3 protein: CASSYHKGRGYGYTF. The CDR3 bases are TGTGCCAGCAGTTACCATAAAGGGAGGGGTTATGGCTACACCTTC.

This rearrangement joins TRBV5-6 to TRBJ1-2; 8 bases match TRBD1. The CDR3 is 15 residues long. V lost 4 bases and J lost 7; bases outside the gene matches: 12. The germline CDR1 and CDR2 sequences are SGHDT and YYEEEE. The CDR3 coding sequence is TGTGCCAGCAGCCCCACCGGACAGGGTTCCTCTGGCTACACCTTC. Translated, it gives CASSPTGQGSSGYTF.

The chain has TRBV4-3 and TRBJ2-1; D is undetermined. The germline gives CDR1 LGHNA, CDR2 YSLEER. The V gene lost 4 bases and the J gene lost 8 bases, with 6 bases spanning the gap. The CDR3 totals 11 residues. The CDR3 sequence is CASSLRDEQFF. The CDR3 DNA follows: TGCGCCAGCAGCCTTCGAGATGAGCAGTTCTTC.

Here the CDR3 DNA reads TGTGCCAGTAGGCGGGAGGGCCGGAGCACCGGGGAGCTGTTTTTT. This gives the protein CASRREGRSTGELFF. V is TRBV30 and J is TRBJ2-2, with 9 bases matching TRBD2. This CDR3 contains 15 residues. With 8 bases clipped from V and 4 bases from J, the junction kept 11 bases outside the gene matches. Germline CDR1 and CDR2: GTSNPN and SVGIG (reference sequence).

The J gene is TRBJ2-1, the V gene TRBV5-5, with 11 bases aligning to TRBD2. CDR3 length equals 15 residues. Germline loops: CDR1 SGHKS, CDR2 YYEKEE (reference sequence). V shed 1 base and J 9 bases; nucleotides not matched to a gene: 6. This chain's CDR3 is CASSLFSGREGEQFF. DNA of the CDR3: TGTGCCAGCAGCTTGTTTAGCGGGAGGGAGGGTGAGCAGTTCTTC.

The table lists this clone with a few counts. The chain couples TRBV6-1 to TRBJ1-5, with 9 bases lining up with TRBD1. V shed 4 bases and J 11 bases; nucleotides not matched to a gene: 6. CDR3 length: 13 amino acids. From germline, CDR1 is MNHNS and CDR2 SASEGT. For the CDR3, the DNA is TGTGCCAGCAGTGGACAGGGGGAGGGGGCCCAGCATTTT. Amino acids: CASSGQGEGAQHF.

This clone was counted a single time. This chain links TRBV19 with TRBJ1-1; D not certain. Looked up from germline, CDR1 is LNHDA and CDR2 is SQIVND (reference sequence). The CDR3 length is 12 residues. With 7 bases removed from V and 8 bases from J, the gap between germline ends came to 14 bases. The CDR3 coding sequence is TGTGCCAGTACAAGGGAGGGTTCGGAAGCTTTCTTT. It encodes CASTREGSEAFF.

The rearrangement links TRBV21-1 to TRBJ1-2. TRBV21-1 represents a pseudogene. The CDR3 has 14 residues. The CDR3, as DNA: TGTGCCAGCAGGGAAGGGCGGGCTAACTATGGCTACACCTTC. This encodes CASREGRANYGYTF.

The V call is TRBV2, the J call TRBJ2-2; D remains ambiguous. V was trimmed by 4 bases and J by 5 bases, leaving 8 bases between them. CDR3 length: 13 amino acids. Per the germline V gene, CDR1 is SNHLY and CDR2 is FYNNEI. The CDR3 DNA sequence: TGTGCCAGCAGTGCGACTTTTACCGGGGAGCTGTTTTTT. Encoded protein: CASSATFTGELFF.

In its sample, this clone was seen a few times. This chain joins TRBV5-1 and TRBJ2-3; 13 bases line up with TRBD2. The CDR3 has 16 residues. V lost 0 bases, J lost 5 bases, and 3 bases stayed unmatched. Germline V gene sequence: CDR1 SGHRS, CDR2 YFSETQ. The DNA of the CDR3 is TGCGCCAGCAGCTTGGGACTAGCGGGAGGAGTAGATACGCAGTATTTT. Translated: CASSLGLAGGVDTQYF.

The CDR3 nucleotides read TGTGCCAGCAGCCCTCAGGGACTAGCGGGACATACGCAGTATTTT. It translates to CASSPQGLAGHTQYF. The chain uses TRBV7-2 and TRBJ2-3; 13 bases are a match to TRBD2. The CDR3 sequence is 15 residues long. The germline V gene has CDR1 SGHTA and CDR2 FQGNSA. Losses at the gene ends were 5 bases for V and 7 bases for J; bases not matched to a gene: 6.

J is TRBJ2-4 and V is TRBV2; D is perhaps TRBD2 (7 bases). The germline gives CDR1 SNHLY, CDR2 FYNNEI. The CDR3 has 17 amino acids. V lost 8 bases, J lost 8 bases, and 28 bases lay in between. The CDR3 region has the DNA TGTGCCAGCTCCGGGGGGCGGCAGGGAGTGGGGTCAGACATTCAGTACTTC. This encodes CASSGGRQGVGSDIQYF.

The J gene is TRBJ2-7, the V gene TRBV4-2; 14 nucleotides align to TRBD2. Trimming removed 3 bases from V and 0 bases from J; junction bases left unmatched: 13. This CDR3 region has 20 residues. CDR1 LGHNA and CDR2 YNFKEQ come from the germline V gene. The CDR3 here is CASSQTNPGLAGDRSYEQYF. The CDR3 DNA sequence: TGTGCCAGCAGCCAGACAAATCCGGGACTAGCGGGGGATCGCTCCTACGAGCAGTACTTC.

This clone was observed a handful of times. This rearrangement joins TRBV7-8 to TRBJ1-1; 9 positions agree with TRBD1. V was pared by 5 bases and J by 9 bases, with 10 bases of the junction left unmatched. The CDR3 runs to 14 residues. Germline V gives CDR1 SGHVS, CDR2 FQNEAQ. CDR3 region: CASSPPVGQGKAFF. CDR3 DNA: TGTGCCAGCAGCCCACCAGTCGGACAGGGGAAAGCTTTCTTT.

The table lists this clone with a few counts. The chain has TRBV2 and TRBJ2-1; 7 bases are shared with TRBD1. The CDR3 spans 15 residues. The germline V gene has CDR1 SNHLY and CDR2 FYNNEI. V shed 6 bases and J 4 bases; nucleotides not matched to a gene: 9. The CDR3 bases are TGTGCCAGCAGAGATAACACAGGGGTTTACAATGAGCAGTTCTTC. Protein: CASRDNTGVYNEQFF.

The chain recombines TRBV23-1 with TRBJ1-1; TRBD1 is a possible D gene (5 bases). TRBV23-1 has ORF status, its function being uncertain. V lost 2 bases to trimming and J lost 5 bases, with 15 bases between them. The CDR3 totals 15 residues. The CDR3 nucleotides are TGCGCCAGCAGTCAACCCGGACACGGTATTACTGAAGCTTTCTTT. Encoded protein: CASSQPGHGITEAFF.

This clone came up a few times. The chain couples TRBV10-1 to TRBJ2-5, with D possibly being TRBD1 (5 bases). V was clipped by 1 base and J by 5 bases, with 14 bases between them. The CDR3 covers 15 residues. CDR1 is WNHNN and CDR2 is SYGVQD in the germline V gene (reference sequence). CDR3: CASSELRGVRETQYF. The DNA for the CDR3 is TGCGCCAGCAGTGAGTTAAGGGGCGTAAGGGAGACCCAGTACTTC.